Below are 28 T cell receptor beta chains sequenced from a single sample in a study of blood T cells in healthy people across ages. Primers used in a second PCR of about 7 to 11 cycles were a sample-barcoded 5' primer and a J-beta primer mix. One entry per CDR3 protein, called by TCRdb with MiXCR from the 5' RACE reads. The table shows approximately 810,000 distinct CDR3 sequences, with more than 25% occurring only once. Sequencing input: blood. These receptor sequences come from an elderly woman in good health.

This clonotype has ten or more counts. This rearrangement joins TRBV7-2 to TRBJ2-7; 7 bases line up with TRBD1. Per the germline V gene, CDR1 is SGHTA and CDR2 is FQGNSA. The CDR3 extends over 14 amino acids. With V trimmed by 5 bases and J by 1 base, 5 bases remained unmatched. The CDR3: CASSVLTGSYEQYF. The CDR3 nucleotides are TGTGCCAGCAGCGTATTGACAGGGTCCTACGAGCAGTACTTC.

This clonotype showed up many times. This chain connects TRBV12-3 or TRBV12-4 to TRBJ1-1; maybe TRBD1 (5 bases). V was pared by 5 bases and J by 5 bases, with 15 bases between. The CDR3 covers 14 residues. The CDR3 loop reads CASSLGGARTEAFF. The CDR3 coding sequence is TGTGCCAGCAGTCTGGGCGGGGCGCGTACTGAAGCTTTCTTT.

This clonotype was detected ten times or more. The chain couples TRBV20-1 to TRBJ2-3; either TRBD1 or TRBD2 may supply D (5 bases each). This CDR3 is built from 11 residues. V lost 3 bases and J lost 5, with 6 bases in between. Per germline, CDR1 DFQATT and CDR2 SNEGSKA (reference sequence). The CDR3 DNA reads TGCAGTGCTAGGGGGGTAGATACGCAGTATTTT. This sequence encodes CSARGVDTQYF.

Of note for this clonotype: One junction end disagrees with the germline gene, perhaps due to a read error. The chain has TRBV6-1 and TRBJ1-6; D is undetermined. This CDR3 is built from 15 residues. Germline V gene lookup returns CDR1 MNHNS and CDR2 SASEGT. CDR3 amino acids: CAGSEARIYNSPLHF. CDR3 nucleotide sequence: TGTGCCGGCAGTGAAGCCCGGATCTATAATTCACCCCTCCACTTT.

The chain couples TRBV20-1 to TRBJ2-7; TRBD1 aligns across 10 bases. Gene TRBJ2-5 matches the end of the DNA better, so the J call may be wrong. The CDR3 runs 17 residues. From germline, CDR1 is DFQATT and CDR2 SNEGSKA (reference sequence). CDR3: CSASSRFGDRGYATQYF. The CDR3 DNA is TGCAGTGCTTCTAGTCGCTTCGGGGACAGGGGCTACGCGACCCAGTACTTC.

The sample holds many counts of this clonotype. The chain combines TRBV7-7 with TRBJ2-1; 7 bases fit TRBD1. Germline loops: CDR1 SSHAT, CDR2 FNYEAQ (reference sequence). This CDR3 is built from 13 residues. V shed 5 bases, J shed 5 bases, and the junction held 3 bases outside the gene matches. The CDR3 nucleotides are TGTGCCAGCAGCCTGGACAGGCACAATGAGCAGTTCTTC. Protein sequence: CASSLDRHNEQFF.

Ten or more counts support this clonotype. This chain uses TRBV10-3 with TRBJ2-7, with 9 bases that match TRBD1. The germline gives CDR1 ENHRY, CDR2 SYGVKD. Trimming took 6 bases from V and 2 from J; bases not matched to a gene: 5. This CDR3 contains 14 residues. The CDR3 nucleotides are TGTGCCATCAGCCAGACAGGGGGGACCTACGAGCAGTACTTC. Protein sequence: CAISQTGGTYEQYF.

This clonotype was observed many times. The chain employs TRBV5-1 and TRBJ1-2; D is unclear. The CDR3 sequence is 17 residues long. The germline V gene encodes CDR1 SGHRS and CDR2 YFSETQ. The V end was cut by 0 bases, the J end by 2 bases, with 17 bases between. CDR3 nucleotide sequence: TGCGCCAGCAGCTTGGAAGGGTGGTCCTCTATCAACTATGGCTACACCTTC. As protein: CASSLEGWSSINYGYTF.

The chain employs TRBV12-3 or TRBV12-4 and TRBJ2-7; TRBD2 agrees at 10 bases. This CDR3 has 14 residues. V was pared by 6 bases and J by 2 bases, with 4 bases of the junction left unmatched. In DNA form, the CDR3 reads TGTGCCAGCAGACGAGCGGGAGGGGCCTACGAGCAGTACTTC. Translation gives CASRRAGGAYEQYF.

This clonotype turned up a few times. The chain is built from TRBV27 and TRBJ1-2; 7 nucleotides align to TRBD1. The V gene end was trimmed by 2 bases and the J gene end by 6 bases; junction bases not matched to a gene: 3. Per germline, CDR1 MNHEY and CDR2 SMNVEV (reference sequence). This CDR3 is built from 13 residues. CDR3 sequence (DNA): TGTGCCAGCAGTTTACAGGGGGGGAATGGCTACACCTTC. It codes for CASSLQGGNGYTF.

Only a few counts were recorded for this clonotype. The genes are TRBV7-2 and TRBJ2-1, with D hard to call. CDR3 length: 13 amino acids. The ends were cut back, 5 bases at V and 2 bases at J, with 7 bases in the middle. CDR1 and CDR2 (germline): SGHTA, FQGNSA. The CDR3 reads CASSRHAYNEQFF. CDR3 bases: TGTGCCAGCAGCCGACACGCCTACAATGAGCAGTTCTTC.

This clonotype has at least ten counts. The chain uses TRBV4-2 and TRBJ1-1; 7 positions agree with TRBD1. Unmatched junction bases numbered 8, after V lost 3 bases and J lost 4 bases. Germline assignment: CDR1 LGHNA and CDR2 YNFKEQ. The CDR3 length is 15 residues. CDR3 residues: CASSHPRQGSTEAFF. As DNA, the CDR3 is TGTGCCAGCAGCCATCCCCGACAGGGATCCACTGAAGCTTTCTTT.

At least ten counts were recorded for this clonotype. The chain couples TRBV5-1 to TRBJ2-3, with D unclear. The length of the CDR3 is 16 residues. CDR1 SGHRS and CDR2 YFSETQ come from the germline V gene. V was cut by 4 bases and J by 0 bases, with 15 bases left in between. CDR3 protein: CASSPRRDSSTDTQYF. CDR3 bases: TGCGCCAGCAGCCCACGAAGGGATTCTAGCACAGATACGCAGTATTTT.

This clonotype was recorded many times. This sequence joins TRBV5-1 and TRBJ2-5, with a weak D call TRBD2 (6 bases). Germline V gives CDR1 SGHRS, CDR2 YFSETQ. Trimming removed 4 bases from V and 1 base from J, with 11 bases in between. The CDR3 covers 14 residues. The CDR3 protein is CASSPLAAQETQYF. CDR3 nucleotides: TGCGCCAGCAGCCCGTTAGCGGCCCAAGAGACCCAGTACTTC.

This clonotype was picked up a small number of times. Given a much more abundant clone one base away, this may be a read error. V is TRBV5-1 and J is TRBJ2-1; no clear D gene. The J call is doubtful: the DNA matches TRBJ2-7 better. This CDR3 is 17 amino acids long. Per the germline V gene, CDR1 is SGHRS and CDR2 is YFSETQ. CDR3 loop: CASSLAPLESSYNEQYF. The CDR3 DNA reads TGCGCCAGCAGCTTGGCCCCCCTGGAGAGCTCCTACAATGAGCAGTACTTC.

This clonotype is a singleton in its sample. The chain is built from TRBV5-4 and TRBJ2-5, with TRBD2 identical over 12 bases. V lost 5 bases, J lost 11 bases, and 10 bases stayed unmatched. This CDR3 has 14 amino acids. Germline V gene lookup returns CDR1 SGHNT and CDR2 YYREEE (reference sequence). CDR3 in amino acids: CASSYRLAGAEQYF. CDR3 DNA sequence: TGTGCCAGCAGTTATCGACTAGCGGGGGCAGAGCAGTACTTC.

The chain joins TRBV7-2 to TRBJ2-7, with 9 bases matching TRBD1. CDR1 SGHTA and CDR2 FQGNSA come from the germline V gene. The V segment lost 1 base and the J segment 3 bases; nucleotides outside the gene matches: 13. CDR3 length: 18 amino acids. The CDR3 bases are TGTGCCAGCAGCTTAGAATTAGGGGGGACAGGGTTTATCTACGAGCAGTACTTC. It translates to CASSLELGGTGFIYEQYF. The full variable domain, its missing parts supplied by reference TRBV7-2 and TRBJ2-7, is GAGVSQSPSNKVTEKGKDVELRCDPISGHTALYWYRQSLGQGLEFLIYFQGNSAPDKSGLPSDRFSAERTGGSVSTLTIQRTQQEDSAVYLCASSLELGGTGFIYEQYFGPGTRLTVT.

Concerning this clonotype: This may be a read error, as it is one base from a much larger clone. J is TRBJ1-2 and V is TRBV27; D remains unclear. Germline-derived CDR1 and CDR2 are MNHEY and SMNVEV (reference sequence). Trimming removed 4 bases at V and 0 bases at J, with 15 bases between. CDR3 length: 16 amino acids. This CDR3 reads CASSSRGGIANYGYTF. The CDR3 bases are TGTGCCAGCAGTTCGCGCGGCGGGATTGCTAACTATGGCTACACCTTC.

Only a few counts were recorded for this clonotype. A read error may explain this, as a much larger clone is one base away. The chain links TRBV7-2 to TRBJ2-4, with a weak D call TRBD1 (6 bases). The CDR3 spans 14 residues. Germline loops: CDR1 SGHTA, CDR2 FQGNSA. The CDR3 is CANSLQGQLGIQYF. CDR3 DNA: TGTGCCAACAGCTTGCAGGGACAACTGGGCATTCAGTACTTC.

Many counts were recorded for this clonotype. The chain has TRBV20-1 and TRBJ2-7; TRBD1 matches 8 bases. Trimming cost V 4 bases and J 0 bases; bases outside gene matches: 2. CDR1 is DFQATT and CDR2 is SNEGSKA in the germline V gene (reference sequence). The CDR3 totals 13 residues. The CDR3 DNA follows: TGCAGTGCTACGCAGGGGGCCTCCTACGAGCAGTACTTC. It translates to CSATQGASYEQYF.

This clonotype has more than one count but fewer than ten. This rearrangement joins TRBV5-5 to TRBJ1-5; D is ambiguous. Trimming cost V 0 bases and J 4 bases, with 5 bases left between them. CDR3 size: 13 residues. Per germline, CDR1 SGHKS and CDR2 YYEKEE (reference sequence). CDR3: CASSLAFNQPQHF. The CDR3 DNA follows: TGTGCCAGCAGCTTGGCCTTTAATCAGCCCCAGCATTTT.

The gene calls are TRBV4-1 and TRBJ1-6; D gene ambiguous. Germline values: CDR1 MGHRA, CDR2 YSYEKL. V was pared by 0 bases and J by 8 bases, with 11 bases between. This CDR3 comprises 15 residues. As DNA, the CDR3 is TGCGCCAGCAGCCAAGAGGCCAGTTATTATTCACCCCTCCACTTT. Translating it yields CASSQEASYYSPLHF.

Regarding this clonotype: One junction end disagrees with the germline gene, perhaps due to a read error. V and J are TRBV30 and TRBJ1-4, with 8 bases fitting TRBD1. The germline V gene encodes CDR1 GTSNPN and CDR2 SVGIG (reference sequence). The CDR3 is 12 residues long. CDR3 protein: CARSLRGRELFF. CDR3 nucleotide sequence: TGTGCCCGGAGTCTCAGGGGGCGCGAACTGTTTTTT.

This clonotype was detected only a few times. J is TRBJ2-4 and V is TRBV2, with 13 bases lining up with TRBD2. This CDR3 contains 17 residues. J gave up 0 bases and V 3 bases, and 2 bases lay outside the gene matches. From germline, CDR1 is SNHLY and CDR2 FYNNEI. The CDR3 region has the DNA TGTGCCAGCAGTGAGACTAGCGGGGGGATAGCCAAAAACATTCAGTACTTC. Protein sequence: CASSETSGGIAKNIQYF.

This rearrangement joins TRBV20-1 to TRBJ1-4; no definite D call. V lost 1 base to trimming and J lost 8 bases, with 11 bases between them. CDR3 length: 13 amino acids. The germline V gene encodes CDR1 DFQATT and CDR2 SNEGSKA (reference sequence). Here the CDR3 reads CSARGPVPEKLFF. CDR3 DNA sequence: TGCAGTGCTAGAGGTCCGGTCCCGGAAAAACTGTTTTTT.

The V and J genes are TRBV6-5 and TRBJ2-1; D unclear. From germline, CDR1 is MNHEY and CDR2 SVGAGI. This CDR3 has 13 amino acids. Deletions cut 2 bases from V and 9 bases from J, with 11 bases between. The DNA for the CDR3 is TGTGCCAGCAGTTACCGCCAAAGGAGTGAGCAGTTCTTC. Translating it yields CASSYRQRSEQFF.

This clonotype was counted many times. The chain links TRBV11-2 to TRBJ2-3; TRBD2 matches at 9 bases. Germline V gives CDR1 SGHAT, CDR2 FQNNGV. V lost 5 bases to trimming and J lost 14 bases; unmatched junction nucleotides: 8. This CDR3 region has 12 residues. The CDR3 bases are TGTGCCAGCAGCCCGAGTAGCGGGGGAAGGTATTTT. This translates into CASSPSSGGRYF. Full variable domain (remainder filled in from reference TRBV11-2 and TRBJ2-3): EAGVAQSPRYKIIEKRQSVAFWCNPISGHATLYWYQQILGQGPKLLIQFQNNGVVDDSQLPKDRFSAERLKGVDSTLKIQPAKLEDSAVYLCASSPSSGGRYFGPGTRLTVL.

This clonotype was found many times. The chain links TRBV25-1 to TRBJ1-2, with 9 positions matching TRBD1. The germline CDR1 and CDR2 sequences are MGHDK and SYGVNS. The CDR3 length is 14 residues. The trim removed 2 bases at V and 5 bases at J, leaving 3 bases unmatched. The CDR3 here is CASSETGQGYGYTF. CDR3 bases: TGTGCCAGCAGTGAAACTGGACAGGGGTATGGCTACACCTTC.